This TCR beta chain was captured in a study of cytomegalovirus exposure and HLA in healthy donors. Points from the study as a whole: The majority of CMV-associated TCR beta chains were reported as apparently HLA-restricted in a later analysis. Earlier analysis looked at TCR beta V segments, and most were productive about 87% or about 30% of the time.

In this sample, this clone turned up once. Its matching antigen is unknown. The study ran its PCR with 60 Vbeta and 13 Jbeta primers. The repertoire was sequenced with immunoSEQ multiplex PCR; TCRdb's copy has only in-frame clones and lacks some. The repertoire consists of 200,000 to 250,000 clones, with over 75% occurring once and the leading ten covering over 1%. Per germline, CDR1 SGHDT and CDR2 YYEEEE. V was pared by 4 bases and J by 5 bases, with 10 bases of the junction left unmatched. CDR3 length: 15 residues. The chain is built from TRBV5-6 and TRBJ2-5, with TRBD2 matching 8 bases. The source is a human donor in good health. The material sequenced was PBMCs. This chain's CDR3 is CASSLAGGAQETQYF. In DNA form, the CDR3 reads TGTGCCAGCAGCCTGGCGGGAGGAGCGCAGGAGACCCAGTACTTC. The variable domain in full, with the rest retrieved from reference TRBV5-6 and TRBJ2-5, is DAGVTQSPTHLIKTRGQQVTLRCSPKSGHDTVSWYQQALGQGPQFIFQYYEEEERQRGNFPDRFSGHQFPNYSSELNVNALLLGDSALYLCASSLAGGAQETQYFGPGTRLLVL.